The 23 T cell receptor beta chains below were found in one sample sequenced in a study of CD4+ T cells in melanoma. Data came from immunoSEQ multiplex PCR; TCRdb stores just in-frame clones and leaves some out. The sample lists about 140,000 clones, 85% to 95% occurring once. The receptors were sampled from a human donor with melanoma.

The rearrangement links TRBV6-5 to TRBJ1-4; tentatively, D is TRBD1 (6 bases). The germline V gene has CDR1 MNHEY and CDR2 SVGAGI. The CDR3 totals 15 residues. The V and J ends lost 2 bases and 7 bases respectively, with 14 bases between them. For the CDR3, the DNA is TGTGCCAGCAGTTACCAACAGGGAGGTAGTGAAAAACTGTTTTTT. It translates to CASSYQQGGSEKLFF.

CDR3 region: CASSISIAGGTDTQYF. CDR3 bases: TGTGCCAGTAGTATATCAATAGCGGGGGGAACAGATACGCAGTATTTT. J is TRBJ2-3 and V is TRBV19, with 10 bases aligning to TRBD2. The CDR3 is 16 residues long. The germline V gene encodes CDR1 LNHDA and CDR2 SQIVND (reference sequence). V lost 2 bases and J lost 3; bases outside the gene matches: 5.

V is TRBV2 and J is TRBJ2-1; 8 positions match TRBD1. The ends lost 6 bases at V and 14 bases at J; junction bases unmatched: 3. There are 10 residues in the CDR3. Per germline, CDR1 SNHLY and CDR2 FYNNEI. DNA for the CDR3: TGTGCCAGCAGGACAGGGGACAAGTTCTTC. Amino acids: CASRTGDKFF.

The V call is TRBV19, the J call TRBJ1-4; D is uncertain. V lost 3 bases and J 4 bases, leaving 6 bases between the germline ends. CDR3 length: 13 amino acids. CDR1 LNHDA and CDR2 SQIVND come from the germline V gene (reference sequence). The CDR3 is CASSIWLNEKLFF. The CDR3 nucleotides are TGTGCCAGTAGTATTTGGCTTAATGAAAAACTGTTTTTT.

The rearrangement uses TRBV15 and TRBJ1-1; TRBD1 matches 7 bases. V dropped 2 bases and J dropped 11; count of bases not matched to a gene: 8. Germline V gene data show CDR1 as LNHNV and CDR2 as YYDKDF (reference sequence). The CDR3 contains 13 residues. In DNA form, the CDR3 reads TGTGCCACCAGCAGAAATTCCGGGACAGAGGCTTTCTTT. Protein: CATSRNSGTEAFF.

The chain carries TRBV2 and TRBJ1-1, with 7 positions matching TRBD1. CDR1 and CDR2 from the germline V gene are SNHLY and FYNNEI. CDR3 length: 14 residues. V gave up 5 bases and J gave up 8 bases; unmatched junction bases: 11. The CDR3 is CASSQDRVNSEAFF. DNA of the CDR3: TGTGCCAGCAGTCAAGACAGGGTGAATTCCGAAGCTTTCTTT.

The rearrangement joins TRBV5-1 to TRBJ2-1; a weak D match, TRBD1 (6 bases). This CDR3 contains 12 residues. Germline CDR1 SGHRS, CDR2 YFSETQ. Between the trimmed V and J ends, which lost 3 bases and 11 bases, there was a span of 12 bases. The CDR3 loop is CASSSVQGQQFF. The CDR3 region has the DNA TGCGCCAGCAGCTCCGTACAGGGTCAGCAGTTCTTC.

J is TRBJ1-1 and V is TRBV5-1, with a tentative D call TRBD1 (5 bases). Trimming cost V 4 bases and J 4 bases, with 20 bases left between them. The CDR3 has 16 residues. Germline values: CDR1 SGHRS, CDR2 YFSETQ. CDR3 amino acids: CASSPSRSGGGTEAFF. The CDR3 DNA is TGCGCCAGCAGCCCATCAAGGAGTGGGGGTGGCACTGAAGCTTTCTTT. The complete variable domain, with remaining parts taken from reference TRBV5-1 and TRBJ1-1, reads KAGVTQTPRYLIKTRGQQVTLSCSPISGHRSVSWYQQTPGQGLQFLFEYFSETQRNKGNFPGRFSGRQFSNSRSEMNVSTLELGDSALYLCASSPSRSGGGTEAFFGQGTRLTVV.

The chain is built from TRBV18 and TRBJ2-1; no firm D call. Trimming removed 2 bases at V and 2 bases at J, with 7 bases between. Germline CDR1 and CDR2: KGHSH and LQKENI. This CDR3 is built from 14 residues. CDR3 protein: CASSPGGTYNEQFF. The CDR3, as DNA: TGTGCCAGCTCACCAGGTGGAACCTACAATGAGCAGTTCTTC.

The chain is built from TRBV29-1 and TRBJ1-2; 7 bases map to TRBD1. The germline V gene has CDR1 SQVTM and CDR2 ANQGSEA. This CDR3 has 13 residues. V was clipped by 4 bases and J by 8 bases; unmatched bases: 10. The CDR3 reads CSVGDGQVAGYTF. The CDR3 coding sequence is TGCAGCGTTGGGGACGGACAGGTCGCGGGCTACACCTTC.

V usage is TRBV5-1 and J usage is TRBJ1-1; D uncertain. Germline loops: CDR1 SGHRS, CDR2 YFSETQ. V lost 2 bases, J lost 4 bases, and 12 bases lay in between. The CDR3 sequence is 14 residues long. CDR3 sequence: CASSLLGSGTEAFF. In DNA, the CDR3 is TGCGCCAGCAGCTTACTAGGGTCGGGCACTGAAGCTTTCTTT.

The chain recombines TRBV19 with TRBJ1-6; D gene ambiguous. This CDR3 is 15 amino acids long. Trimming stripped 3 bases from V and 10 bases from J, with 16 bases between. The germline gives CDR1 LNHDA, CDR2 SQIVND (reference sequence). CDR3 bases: TGTGCCAGTAGTATTTCGGAGGTGGGCCAATCACCCCTCCACTTT. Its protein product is CASSISEVGQSPLHF.

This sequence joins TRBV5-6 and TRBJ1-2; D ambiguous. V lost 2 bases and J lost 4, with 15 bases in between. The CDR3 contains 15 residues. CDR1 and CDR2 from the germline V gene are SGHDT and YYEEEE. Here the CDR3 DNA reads TGTGCCAGCAGCTTTGATCACTCAGTGAGCTATGGCTACACCTTC. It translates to CASSFDHSVSYGYTF.

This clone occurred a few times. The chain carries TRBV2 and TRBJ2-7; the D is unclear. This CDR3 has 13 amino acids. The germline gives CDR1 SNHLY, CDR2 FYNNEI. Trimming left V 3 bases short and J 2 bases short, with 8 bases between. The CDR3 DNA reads TGTGCCAGCAGTGACATGGTAACCTACGAGCAGTACTTC. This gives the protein CASSDMVTYEQYF.

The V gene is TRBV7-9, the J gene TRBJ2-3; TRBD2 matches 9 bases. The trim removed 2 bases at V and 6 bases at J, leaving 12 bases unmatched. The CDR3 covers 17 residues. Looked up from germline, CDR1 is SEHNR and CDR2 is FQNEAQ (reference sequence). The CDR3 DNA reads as TGTGCCAGCAGCTTATCCTGGACTAGCGTTAGCCGGGATACGCAGTATTTT. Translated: CASSLSWTSVSRDTQYF.

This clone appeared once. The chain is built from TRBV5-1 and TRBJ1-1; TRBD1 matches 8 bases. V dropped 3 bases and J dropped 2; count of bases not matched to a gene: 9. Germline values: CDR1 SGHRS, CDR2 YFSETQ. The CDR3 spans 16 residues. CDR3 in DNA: TGCGCCAGCAGCTCCAGACAGGGGAATTTTAACACTGAAGCTTTCTTT. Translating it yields CASSSRQGNFNTEAFF.

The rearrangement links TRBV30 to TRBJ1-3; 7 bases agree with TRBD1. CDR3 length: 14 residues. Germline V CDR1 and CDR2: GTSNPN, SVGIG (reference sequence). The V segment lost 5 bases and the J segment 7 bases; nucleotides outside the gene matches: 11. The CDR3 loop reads CAWDSTGSSNTIYF. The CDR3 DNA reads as TGTGCCTGGGATTCGACAGGGTCTAGCAACACCATATATTTT.

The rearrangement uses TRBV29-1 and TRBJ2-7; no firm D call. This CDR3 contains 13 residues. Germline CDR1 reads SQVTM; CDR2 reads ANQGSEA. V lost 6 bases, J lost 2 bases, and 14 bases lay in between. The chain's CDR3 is CSVVNGQTYEQYF. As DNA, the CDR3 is TGCAGCGTGGTCAACGGTCAGACCTACGAGCAGTACTTC.

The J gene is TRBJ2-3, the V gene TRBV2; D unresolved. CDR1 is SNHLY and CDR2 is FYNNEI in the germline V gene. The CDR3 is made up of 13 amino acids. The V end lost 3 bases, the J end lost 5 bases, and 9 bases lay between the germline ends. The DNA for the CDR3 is TGTGCCAGCAGTGATTCTGGCGGAGATACGCAGTATTTT. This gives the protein CASSDSGGDTQYF.

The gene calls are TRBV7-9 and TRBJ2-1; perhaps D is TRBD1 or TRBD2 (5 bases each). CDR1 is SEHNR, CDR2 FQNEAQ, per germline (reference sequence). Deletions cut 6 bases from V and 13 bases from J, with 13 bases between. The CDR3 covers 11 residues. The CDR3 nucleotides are TGTGCCAGCAGATTTCGGGGCTACCAGTTCTTC. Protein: CASRFRGYQFF.

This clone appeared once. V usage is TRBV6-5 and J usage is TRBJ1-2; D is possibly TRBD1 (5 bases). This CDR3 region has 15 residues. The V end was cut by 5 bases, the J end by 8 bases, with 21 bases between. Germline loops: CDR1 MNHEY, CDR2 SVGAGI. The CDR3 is CASSRDRRDPGGYTF. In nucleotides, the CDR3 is TGTGCCAGCAGTCGGGATCGGCGGGACCCGGGCGGCTACACCTTC.

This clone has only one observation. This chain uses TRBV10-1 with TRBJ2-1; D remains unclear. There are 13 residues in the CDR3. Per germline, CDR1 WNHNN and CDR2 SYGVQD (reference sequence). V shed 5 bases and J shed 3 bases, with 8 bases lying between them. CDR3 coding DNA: TGCGCCAGCAGTCAGAAGTACTACAATGAGCAGTTCTTC. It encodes CASSQKYYNEQFF.

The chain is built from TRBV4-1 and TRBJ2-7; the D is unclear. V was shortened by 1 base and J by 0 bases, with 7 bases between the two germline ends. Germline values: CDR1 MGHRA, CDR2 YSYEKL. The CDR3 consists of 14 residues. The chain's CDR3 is CASSQGVYSYEQYF. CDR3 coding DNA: TGCGCCAGCAGCCAAGGGGTATACTCCTACGAGCAGTACTTC.